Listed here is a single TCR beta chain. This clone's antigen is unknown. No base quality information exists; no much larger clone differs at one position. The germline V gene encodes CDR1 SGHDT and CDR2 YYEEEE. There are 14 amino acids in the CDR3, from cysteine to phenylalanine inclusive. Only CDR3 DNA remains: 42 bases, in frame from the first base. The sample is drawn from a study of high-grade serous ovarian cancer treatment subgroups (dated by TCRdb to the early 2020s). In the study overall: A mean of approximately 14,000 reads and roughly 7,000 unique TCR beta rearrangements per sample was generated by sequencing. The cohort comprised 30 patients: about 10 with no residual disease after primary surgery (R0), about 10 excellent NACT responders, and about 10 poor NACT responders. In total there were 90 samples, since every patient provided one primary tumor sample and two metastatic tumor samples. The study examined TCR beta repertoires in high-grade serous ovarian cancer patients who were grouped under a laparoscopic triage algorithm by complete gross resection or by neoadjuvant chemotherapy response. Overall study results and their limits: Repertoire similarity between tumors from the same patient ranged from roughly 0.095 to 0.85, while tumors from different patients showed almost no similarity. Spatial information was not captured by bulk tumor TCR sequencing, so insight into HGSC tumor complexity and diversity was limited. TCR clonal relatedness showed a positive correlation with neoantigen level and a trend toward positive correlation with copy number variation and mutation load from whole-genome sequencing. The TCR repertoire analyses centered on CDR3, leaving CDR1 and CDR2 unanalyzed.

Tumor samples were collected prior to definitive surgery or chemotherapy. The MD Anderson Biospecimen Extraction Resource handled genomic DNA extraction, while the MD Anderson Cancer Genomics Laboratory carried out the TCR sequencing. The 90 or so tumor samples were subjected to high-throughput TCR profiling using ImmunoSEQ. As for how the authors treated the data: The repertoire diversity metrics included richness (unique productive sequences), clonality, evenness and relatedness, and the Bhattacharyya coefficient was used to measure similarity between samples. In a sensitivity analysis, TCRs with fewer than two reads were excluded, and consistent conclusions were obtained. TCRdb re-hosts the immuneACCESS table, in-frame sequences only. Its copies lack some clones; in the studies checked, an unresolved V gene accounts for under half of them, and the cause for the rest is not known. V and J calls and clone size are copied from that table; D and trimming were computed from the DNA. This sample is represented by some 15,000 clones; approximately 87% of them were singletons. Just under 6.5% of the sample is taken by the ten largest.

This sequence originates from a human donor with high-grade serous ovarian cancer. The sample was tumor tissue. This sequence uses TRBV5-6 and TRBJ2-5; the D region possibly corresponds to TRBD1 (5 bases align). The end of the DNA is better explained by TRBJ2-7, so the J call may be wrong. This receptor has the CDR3 CASSLWGFAYEQYF. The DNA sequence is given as TGTGCCAGCAGCTTGTGGGGCTTCGCCTACGAGCAGTACTTC.